The 25 T cell receptor beta chains in this list originate from one sample, sequenced in a study of blood T cell repertoires in COVID-19. Sequencing used immunoSEQ multiplex PCR; TCRdb keeps in-frame clones, though not all of them. The sample includes 200,000 to 250,000 clones, approximately 84% seen only once; the top ten take 7.8%. Sequenced material: peripheral blood. These receptors were taken from a woman of 80 years or more with COVID-19, enrolled during active disease.

The rearrangement links TRBV18 to TRBJ1-1; D is unclear. This CDR3 comprises 14 residues. Trimming removed 5 bases at V and 5 bases at J, with 15 bases between. The germline V gene encodes CDR1 KGHSH and CDR2 LQKENI. CDR3 residues: CASSSSTRDTEAFF. Written as DNA, the CDR3 is TGTGCCAGCTCATCATCAACTCGGGATACTGAAGCTTTCTTT.

This clone was found many times. J is TRBJ1-4 and V is TRBV2, with TRBD1 as a possible D gene (6 bases). The CDR3 runs 15 residues. Germline CDR1 SNHLY, CDR2 FYNNEI. Between the trimmed V and J ends, which lost 4 bases and 1 base, there was a span of 10 bases. The DNA of the CDR3 is TGTGCCAGCAGTGCCGACAGGCGAACTAATGAAAAACTGTTTTTT. This codes for CASSADRRTNEKLFF.

This chain links TRBV19 with TRBJ1-2; perhaps TRBD1 as D (5 bases). The germline V gene encodes CDR1 LNHDA and CDR2 SQIVND (reference sequence). V dropped 0 bases and J dropped 4 bases, with 15 bases sitting between them. CDR3 length: 16 residues. The CDR3 loop reads CASSIDRGELGYGYTF. CDR3 in DNA: TGTGCCAGTAGTATAGATCGGGGGGAGCTCGGCTATGGCTACACCTTC.

The chain employs TRBV2 and TRBJ2-3, with TRBD1 as a possible D gene (6 bases). CDR1 and CDR2 from the germline V gene are SNHLY and FYNNEI. CDR3 length equals 13 residues. Trimming removed 6 bases at V and 8 bases at J, with 15 bases between. This CDR3 reads CASRGGLGGTQYF. Written as DNA, the CDR3 is TGTGCCAGCAGAGGCGGGCTAGGGGGTACGCAGTATTTT.

The rearrangement joins TRBV20-1 to TRBJ1-5, with 8 bases matching TRBD1. V shed 6 bases, J shed 7 bases, and the junction held 2 bases outside the gene matches. Germline values: CDR1 DFQATT, CDR2 SNEGSKA (reference sequence). The CDR3 spans 11 residues. The CDR3 DNA follows: TGCAGTGCCACAGGGGGGCAGCCCCAGCATTTT. This translates into CSATGGQPQHF.

A single count supports this clone. The J gene is TRBJ1-4, the V gene TRBV19; D not certain. This CDR3 region has 15 residues. Between the trimmed V and J ends, which lost 4 bases and 0 bases, there was a span of 9 bases. Germline assignment: CDR1 LNHDA and CDR2 SQIVND (reference sequence). Written as DNA, the CDR3 is TGTGCCAGTAGTACTAAGGGAGCAACTAATGAAAAACTGTTTTTT. Residues: CASSTKGATNEKLFF. Combining the CDR3 with reference TRBV19 and TRBJ1-4 gives the whole variable domain DGGITQSPKYLFRKEGQNVTLSCEQNLNHDAMYWYRQDPGQGLRLIYYSQIVNDFQKGDIAEGYSVSREKKESFPLTVTSAQKNPTAFYLCASSTKGATNEKLFFGSGTQLSVL.

V is TRBV14 and J is TRBJ1-2; 10 nucleotides match TRBD1. CDR1 is SGHDN and CDR2 is FVKESK in the germline V gene. J gave up 2 bases and V 4 bases, and 4 bases lay outside the gene matches. The CDR3 has 15 residues. CDR3 protein: CASSPWTGGNYGYTF. CDR3 in DNA: TGTGCCAGCAGCCCTTGGACAGGGGGAAACTATGGCTACACCTTC.

The J gene is TRBJ2-7, the V gene TRBV3-1 (or the pseudogene TRBV3-2); 12 bases fit TRBD2. The CDR3 is 16 amino acids. The germline V gene has CDR1 LGHDT and CDR2 YNNKEL (reference sequence). After removal of 1 base from V and 3 bases from J, the junction contained 4 bases not matched to a gene. CDR3 loop: CASSQVALAGGYEQYF. The CDR3 nucleotides are TGTGCCAGCAGCCAAGTGGCACTAGCGGGAGGCTACGAGCAGTACTTC.

The chain joins TRBV6-5 to TRBJ2-5; 13 bases match TRBD2. Germline CDR1 reads MNHEY; CDR2 reads SVGAGI. The V and J ends lost 7 bases and 7 bases, in that order; junction bases with no gene match: 6. This CDR3 is 14 amino acids long. In DNA form, the CDR3 reads TGTGCCAGCAAAGGACTAGCGGGAGTGGGGACCCAGTACTTC. It encodes CASKGLAGVGTQYF.

This clone was counted between two and nine times. A much larger clonotype is one base distant, so this may be a read error. This chain uses TRBV27 with TRBJ1-2, with 10 bases aligning to TRBD1. V lost 7 bases to trimming and J lost 2 bases; unmatched junction nucleotides: 4. The germline V gene has CDR1 MNHEY and CDR2 SMNVEV (reference sequence). This CDR3 is 14 amino acids long. The CDR3 loop is CASTRQGANYGYTF. DNA for the CDR3: TGTGCCAGCACCCGACAGGGGGCGAACTATGGCTACACCTTC.

This chain connects TRBV4-2 to TRBJ1-3; TRBD1 matches 9 bases. The CDR3 has 16 residues. Germline V lookup: CDR1 LGHNA, CDR2 YNFKEQ. Losses at the gene ends were 4 bases for V and 0 bases for J; bases not matched to a gene: 4. CDR3 residues: CASSPWGQGSGNTIYF. The CDR3 region has the DNA TGTGCCAGCAGCCCCTGGGGACAGGGCTCTGGAAACACCATATATTTT.

As DNA, the CDR3 is TGTGCCAGCAGCGTAGCCCCCCAAGCGGGAGACTACGAGCAGTACTTC. It translates to CASSVAPQAGDYEQYF. This chain connects TRBV9 to TRBJ2-7; TRBD2 matches at 8 bases. With V trimmed by 0 bases and J by 3 bases, 8 bases remained unmatched. The CDR3 loop spans 16 amino acids. Germline values: CDR1 SGDLS, CDR2 YYNGEE.

The chain carries TRBV19 and TRBJ2-1; tentative D call: TRBD2 (8 bases). Trimming stripped 7 bases from V and 13 bases from J, with 20 bases between. This CDR3 comprises 13 residues. Germline-derived CDR1 and CDR2 are LNHDA and SQIVND (reference sequence). The CDR3 loop reads CASTPGGGTAQFF. CDR3 DNA sequence: TGTGCCAGTACTCCCGGGGGGGGGACAGCACAGTTCTTC.

This chain connects TRBV6-2 or TRBV6-3 to TRBJ1-5; 9 bases align to TRBD1. CDR3 length: 19 residues. The V gene end was trimmed by 3 bases and the J gene end by 4 bases; junction bases not matched to a gene: 16. CDR1 is MNHEY, CDR2 SVGEGT, per germline. For the CDR3, the DNA is TGTGCCAGCAGTTATCTCATTGGGGACAGGGACCCTCGGAATCAGCCCCAGCATTTT. Translated, it gives CASSYLIGDRDPRNQPQHF.

As regards this clone: Other DNA sequences from this sample encode an identical CDR3 as well. V gene TRBV9 combines with J gene TRBJ2-7, with D possibly being TRBD2 (5 bases). This CDR3 comprises 14 residues. Germline V gene lookup returns CDR1 SGDLS and CDR2 YYNGEE. The V end lost 3 bases, the J end lost 3 bases, and 13 bases lay between the germline ends. The CDR3 bases are TGTGCCAGCAGCGCCTCGGACGGAGGCTACGAGCAGTACTTC. This translates into CASSASDGGYEQYF. Full variable domain (remainder filled in from reference TRBV9 and TRBJ2-7): DSGVTQTPKHLITATGQRVTLRCSPRSGDLSVYWYQQSLDQGLQFLIQYYNGEERAKGNILERFSAQQFPDLHSELNLSSLELGDSALYFCASSASDGGYEQYFGPGTRLTVT.

The count of this clone is one. CDR3 sequence (DNA): TGCGCCAGCAGCTTGATCCCCGGGACGAACACCGGGGAGCTGTTTTTT. Its protein is CASSLIPGTNTGELFF. The rearrangement links TRBV5-1 to TRBJ2-2; a weak D match, TRBD2 (5 bases). V dropped 1 base and J dropped 0 bases, with 10 bases sitting between them. CDR1 SGHRS and CDR2 YFSETQ come from the germline V gene. The CDR3 has 16 residues.

The CDR3 DNA is TGCGCCAGCAGCTCCCAGACAGAGGGGAGCGGGGGCTACACCTTC. Encoded protein: CASSSQTEGSGGYTF. The V gene is TRBV5-1, the J gene TRBJ1-2; perhaps TRBD1 as D (5 bases). Looked up from germline, CDR1 is SGHRS and CDR2 is YFSETQ. The CDR3 spans 15 residues. Trimming cost V 3 bases and J 8 bases, with 20 bases left between them.

This chain connects TRBV27 to TRBJ2-2; no reliable D call. The germline CDR1 and CDR2 sequences are MNHEY and SMNVEV (reference sequence). The V end lost 3 bases, the J end lost 3 bases, and 5 bases lay between the germline ends. The CDR3 consists of 13 residues. The CDR3 region has the DNA TGTGCCAGCAGTTTTGGCTACACCGGGGAGCTGTTTTTT. Its translation: CASSFGYTGELFF.

This CDR3 is CASSQALLRGLGHGYTF. CDR3 nucleotide sequence: TGCGCCAGCAGCCAAGCCCTGCTGCGGGGGTTGGGGCATGGCTACACCTTC. The rearrangement uses TRBV4-1 and TRBJ1-2; D possibly corresponds to TRBD1 (5 bases). The V and J ends lost 1 base and 6 bases respectively, with 21 bases between them. The CDR3 has 17 amino acids. Germline CDR1 MGHRA, CDR2 YSYEKL.

The chain recombines TRBV6-5 with TRBJ1-6; D possibly corresponds to TRBD1 (5 bases). V was clipped by 0 bases and J by 11 bases, with 11 bases between them. The CDR3 consists of 14 residues. CDR1 MNHEY and CDR2 SVGAGI come from the germline V gene. CDR3 bases: TGTGCCAGCAGTTACTCGGGGCGGTTGGCACCCCTCCACTTT. Protein product: CASSYSGRLAPLHF.

The chain links TRBV5-1 to TRBJ1-1; D is unclear. Germline V gene lookup returns CDR1 SGHRS and CDR2 YFSETQ. The CDR3 is 14 amino acids. Trimming took 1 base from V and 6 from J, leaving 13 bases between them. The CDR3 region is CASSLPGLGSEAFF. The DNA of the CDR3 is TGCGCCAGCAGCTTGCCGGGTTTAGGATCTGAAGCTTTCTTT.

The gene calls are TRBV7-9 and TRBJ2-1; D is uncertain. V lost 5 bases and J 4 bases, leaving 9 bases between the germline ends. CDR1 is SEHNR, CDR2 FQNEAQ, per germline (reference sequence). CDR3 length: 13 residues. CDR3 protein: CASSPTTYNEQFF. The CDR3 DNA is TGTGCCAGCAGCCCCACAACATACAATGAGCAGTTCTTC. The whole variable domain, remainder taken from reference TRBV7-9 and TRBJ2-1, is DTGVSQNPRHKITKRGQNVTFRCDPISEHNRLYWYRQTLGQGPEFLTYFQNEAQLEKSRLLSDRFSAERPKGSFSTLEIQRTEQGDSAMYLCASSPTTYNEQFFGPGTRLTVL.

The chain couples TRBV5-1 to TRBJ1-3; 9 bases match TRBD1. V lost 0 bases and J lost 2; bases outside the gene matches: 6. This CDR3 has 17 residues. Per germline, CDR1 SGHRS and CDR2 YFSETQ. The CDR3 region has the DNA TGCGCCAGCAGCTTGGACAGGGGGCCTGCTGCTGGAAACACCATATATTTT. Translating gives CASSLDRGPAAGNTIYF.

The chain employs TRBV6-1 and TRBJ1-6; D possibly corresponds to TRBD1 (5 bases). Trimming took 1 base from V and 4 from J, leaving 5 bases between them. Germline CDR1 and CDR2: MNHNS and SASEGT. The CDR3 length is 14 residues. DNA for the CDR3: TGTGCCAGCAGTGAAGAGGGGTATAATTCACCCCTCCACTTT. Residues: CASSEEGYNSPLHF.

This rearrangement joins TRBV9 to TRBJ1-2; D is ambiguous. V gave up 3 bases and J gave up 4 bases, with 10 bases separating them. Looked up from germline, CDR1 is SGDLS and CDR2 is YYNGEE. There are 13 residues in the CDR3. The CDR3 loop is CASSETGFYGYTF. The CDR3 DNA follows: TGTGCCAGCAGCGAGACCGGGTTCTATGGCTACACCTTC.